This T cell receptor (beta chain) stems from a study of cytomegalovirus exposure and HLA in healthy donors. The CDR3 loop spans 18 amino acids. Trimming cost V 5 bases and J 5 bases; bases outside gene matches: 17. From germline, CDR1 is SGHAT and CDR2 FQNNGV. Study-level findings and limits: Overall, roughly 170 TCR beta chains were annotated as cytomegalovirus-associated. Analysis performed later showed TCR beta chains linked to HLA being more clonally expanded than equally common others. Later analysis associated a missense DCLRE1C variant with TCR beta V- and J-gene trimming.

Amplification used 60 Vbeta primers and 13 Jbeta primers. Per the original methods: Per a later analysis, the number of unique TCR beta chains was around 80 million, of which 9 million to 14 million were shared. Clones were read by immunoSEQ multiplex PCR, and TCRdb kept only the in-frame ones, dropping some. V and J calls and clone size are copied from that table; D and trimming were computed from the DNA. The sample holds about 190,000 clones, 70% to 75% seen once. Concerning this clone: Its antigen is unknown.

The sequenced sample consisted of PBMCs. This rearrangement joins TRBV11-2 to TRBJ2-5; 10 bases are shared with TRBD2. This receptor was obtained from a man in his thirties or forties in good health and CMV-seropositive. CDR3 nucleotides: TGTGCCAGCAGCCCCTACCCACTAGCGGGACCCGGGGGGGAGACCCAGTACTTC. Translated: CASSPYPLAGPGGETQYF.